The next 29 T cell receptor beta chains were all read from a single sample in a study of T cell repertoires in cytomegalovirus infection. TCRdb recomputed calls from the reads with MiXCR, one row per CDR3 protein. The table shows about 900,000 distinct CDR3 sequences, with about a third occurring only once. The antigens these receptors bind are not known. Sequencing was performed on cultured CD8+ T cells from PBMCs, taken from culture after CMV antigen stimulation. The source of these receptors is a human donor in good health (CMV status not recorded). Some clones in this sample may be carry-over from other donors' samples.

This clonotype was observed a handful of times. The J gene is TRBJ1-1, the V gene TRBV6-6, with D hard to call. Trimming removed 2 bases at V and 11 bases at J, with 18 bases between. CDR1 and CDR2 (germline): MNHNY, SVGAGI (reference sequence). The CDR3 loop spans 14 amino acids. CDR3 protein: CASSYNPQTPKAFF. The DNA of the CDR3 is TGTGCCAGCAGTTACAATCCCCAAACGCCTAAGGCTTTCTTT.

V usage is TRBV5-1 and J usage is TRBJ2-5; D is uncertain. This CDR3 spans 13 amino acids. From germline, CDR1 is SGHRS and CDR2 YFSETQ. The V gene lost 4 bases and the J gene lost 5 bases, with 12 bases spanning the gap. The CDR3 nucleotides are TGCGCCAGCAGCCCCAGGTGGAGTGAGACCCAGTACTTC. Encoded protein: CASSPRWSETQYF.

The chain combines TRBV10-2 with TRBJ2-1; maybe TRBD2 (7 bases). Germline CDR1 WSHSY, CDR2 SAAADI. This CDR3 has 13 residues. V was clipped by 4 bases and J by 10 bases, with 14 bases between them. The CDR3 region is CASSGGGEGEQFF. CDR3 sequence (DNA): TGCGCCAGCAGTGGAGGGGGGGAGGGAGAGCAGTTCTTC.

V usage is TRBV2 and J usage is TRBJ1-2, with D perhaps matching TRBD1 (5 bases). V lost 7 bases, J lost 1 base, and 10 bases lay in between. The CDR3 length is 13 residues. Germline V gene data show CDR1 as SNHLY and CDR2 as FYNNEI. DNA of the CDR3: TGTGCCAGCATGGGACGGAGTAACTATGGCTACACCTTC. Its translation: CASMGRSNYGYTF. The full variable domain, its missing parts supplied by reference TRBV2 and TRBJ1-2, is EPEVTQTPSHQVTQMGQEVILRCVPISNHLYFYWYRQILGQKVEFLVSFYNNEISEKSEIFDDQFSVERPDGSNFTLKIRSTKLEDSAMYFCASMGRSNYGYTFGSGTRLTVV.

On this clonotype itself: Relative to the germline gene, one junction end is altered; a read error may explain this. The DNA of the CDR3 is TGTGCCGGCAGCTTCAACGGGAACACTGAAGCATTCTTT. Protein product: CAGSFNGNTEAFF. The chain combines TRBV7-6 with TRBJ1-1; D is unresolved. CDR1 is SGHVS and CDR2 is FNYEAQ in the germline V gene. The CDR3 extends over 13 amino acids.

The CDR3 nucleotides read TGCAGTGCCATAGTATTGAACACTGAAGCTTTCTTT. Its protein is CSAIVLNTEAFF. This chain uses TRBV20-1 with TRBJ1-1; D ambiguous. The germline V and J ends were trimmed by 6 bases and 0 bases, with 8 bases remaining between them. This CDR3 has 12 residues. The germline V gene encodes CDR1 DFQATT and CDR2 SNEGSKA (reference sequence).

The chain employs TRBV7-9 and TRBJ1-2; TRBD1 matches at 9 bases. Germline V gene sequence: CDR1 SEHNR, CDR2 FQNEAQ (reference sequence). This CDR3 is built from 16 residues. Losses at the gene ends were 1 base for V and 5 bases for J; bases not matched to a gene: 8. CDR3 protein: CASSLGPGTGFYGYTF. The CDR3, as DNA: TGTGCCAGCAGCTTAGGTCCCGGGACAGGGTTTTATGGCTACACCTTC.

This clonotype was recorded many times. V usage is TRBV12-5 and J usage is TRBJ1-5; D is unclear. CDR3 length equals 11 residues. Germline V CDR1 and CDR2: LGHNT, FRNRAP. The V and J ends lost 3 bases and 6 bases respectively, with 3 bases between them. The DNA of the CDR3 is TGTGCTAGTGGTTTAGGTCAGCCCCAGCATTTT. Amino acids: CASGLGQPQHF.

This clonotype was detected a few times. The chain employs TRBV7-9 and TRBJ1-1; D is possibly TRBD1 (5 bases). Germline CDR1 is SEHNR and CDR2 is FQNEAQ (reference sequence). Trimming removed 5 bases from V and 11 bases from J, with 18 bases in between. CDR3 length equals 13 residues. The CDR3 reads CASSAGTATGAFF. In DNA, the CDR3 is TGTGCCAGCAGCGCCGGGACCGCCACGGGGGCTTTCTTT.

The gene calls are TRBV2 and TRBJ2-2; D is perhaps TRBD2 (6 bases). This CDR3 is built from 16 residues. Trimming removed 7 bases at V and 4 bases at J, with 19 bases between. The germline CDR1 and CDR2 sequences are SNHLY and FYNNEI. The CDR3 DNA reads TGTGCCAGCAACGGACTAAGTATTGAGGTCACCGGGGAGCTGTTTTTT. Translating gives CASNGLSIEVTGELFF.

The chain carries TRBV11-2 and TRBJ1-1; possible D gene TRBD1, 6 bases. CDR1 is SGHAT, CDR2 FQNNGV, per germline. Deletions cut 5 bases from V and 6 bases from J, with 10 bases between. CDR3 length: 12 amino acids. CDR3 nucleotide sequence: TGTGCCAGCAGCCAGGGGAGTCCTGAAGCTTTCTTT. Its translation: CASSQGSPEAFF.

This clonotype has a handful of counts. The chain joins TRBV28 to TRBJ2-1; D possibly corresponds to TRBD1 (6 bases). The CDR3 consists of 15 residues. V lost 0 bases and J 7 bases, leaving 13 bases between the germline ends. Germline V gene data show CDR1 as MDHEN and CDR2 as SYDVKM. The DNA of the CDR3 is TGTGCCAGCAGTTTATGGGGGGAAAGGGGGAATGAGCAGTTCTTC. It specifies CASSLWGERGNEQFF.

This clonotype was detected only a few times. The chain recombines TRBV3-1 with TRBJ2-3; 7 nucleotides agree with TRBD2. J was trimmed by 0 bases and V by 0 bases; bases with no gene match: 0. CDR1 is LGHDT, CDR2 YNNKEL, per germline (reference sequence). This CDR3 spans 15 amino acids. The CDR3 sequence is CASSQELASTDTQYF. CDR3 bases: TGTGCCAGCAGCCAAGAACTAGCGAGCACAGATACGCAGTATTTT.

This clonotype was seen only once. The V call is TRBV2, the J call TRBJ1-5; a possible D gene is TRBD1 (6 bases). V lost 1 base and J lost 5, with 9 bases in between. Germline values: CDR1 SNHLY, CDR2 FYNNEI. The CDR3 has 14 residues. The CDR3 DNA reads TGTGCCAGCAGTGAAGAGGACAGTTATCAGCCCCAGCATTTT. It specifies CASSEEDSYQPQHF.

About this clonotype: Just one base apart from a much larger clone, this may be a read error. This rearrangement joins TRBV7-6 to TRBJ2-2, with 10 bases aligning to TRBD2. Germline lookup yields CDR1 SGHVS and CDR2 FNYEAQ. This CDR3 region has 15 residues. The CDR3 region is CVSSPSGGPTGELFF. Here the CDR3 DNA reads TGTGTCAGCAGCCCTAGCGGGGGACCTACCGGGGAGCTGTTTTTT.

V usage is TRBV6-5 and J usage is TRBJ1-4; D remains unclear. Germline-derived CDR1 and CDR2 are MNHEY and SVGAGI. This CDR3 has 15 residues. V was cut by 2 bases and J by 0 bases, with 7 bases left in between. The DNA for the CDR3 is TGTGCCAGCAGTTACGAAGGGACAACTAATGAAAAACTGTTTTTT. It yields the protein CASSYEGTTNEKLFF.

In its sample, this clonotype was seen many times. This chain uses TRBV7-6 with TRBJ2-1; no clear D gene. This CDR3 has 16 amino acids. Trimming pared 0 bases from V and 5 bases from J, leaving 14 bases between. From germline, CDR1 is SGHVS and CDR2 FNYEAQ. CDR3 nucleotide sequence: TGTGCCAGCAGCTTAGCCTTGCGCGACCCAAACAATGAGCAGTTCTTC. Translated: CASSLALRDPNNEQFF.

The sample holds many counts of this clonotype. J is TRBJ1-2 and V is TRBV7-9; D not resolved. CDR3 size: 12 residues. Germline CDR1 SEHNR, CDR2 FQNEAQ (reference sequence). With 0 bases removed from V and 8 bases from J, the gap between germline ends came to 7 bases. CDR3 bases: TGTGCCAGCAGCTTAGCAGGTTCCGGCTACACCTTC. Protein sequence: CASSLAGSGYTF.

The genes are TRBV12-3 or TRBV12-4 and TRBJ2-2, with TRBD2 identical over 7 bases. The CDR3 has 18 amino acids. Germline trimming cut 6 bases from V and 4 bases from J; bases unmatched to any gene: 17. In DNA form, the CDR3 reads TGTGCCAGCAGCCTTGGGCCAGCGGGGCGGACCTTCACCGGGGAGCTGTTTTTT. Its translation is CASSLGPAGRTFTGELFF.

The rearrangement joins TRBV27 to TRBJ1-5; D perhaps matches TRBD1 (5 bases). There are 15 residues in the CDR3. Germline V gene lookup returns CDR1 MNHEY and CDR2 SMNVEV (reference sequence). The V end lost 6 bases, the J end lost 0 bases, and 12 bases lay between the germline ends. CDR3 protein: CASSWDGYSNQPQHF. CDR3 nucleotides: TGTGCCAGCAGCTGGGACGGATATAGCAATCAGCCCCAGCATTTT.

This rearrangement joins TRBV3-1 to TRBJ2-2; 10 bases match TRBD2. Per germline, CDR1 LGHDT and CDR2 YNNKEL (reference sequence). V shed 3 bases, J shed 3 bases, and the junction held 13 bases outside the gene matches. CDR3 length equals 19 residues. CDR3 nucleotide sequence: TGTGCCAGCAGCCATAAGGTAGCGGGGGGCGGCAGTTACACCGGGGAGCTGTTTTTT. It is translated as CASSHKVAGGGSYTGELFF.

The V call is TRBV19, the J call TRBJ1-2; D call uncertain. Trimming left V 3 bases short and J 6 bases short, with 11 bases between. Germline V gives CDR1 LNHDA, CDR2 SQIVND (reference sequence). This CDR3 contains 13 residues. CDR3 nucleotides: TGTGCCAGTAGTATTGGTGAAGGCCATGGCTACACCTTC. Protein sequence: CASSIGEGHGYTF.

This chain links TRBV7-9 with TRBJ2-1, with 9 bases aligning to TRBD2. The CDR3 is made up of 17 amino acids. Per the germline V gene, CDR1 is SEHNR and CDR2 is FQNEAQ (reference sequence). V gave up 4 bases and J gave up 5 bases; unmatched junction bases: 12. CDR3 in amino acids: CASSSPSGGSGDNEQFF. CDR3 bases: TGTGCCAGCAGCTCACCCAGCGGGGGGAGCGGGGACAATGAGCAGTTCTTC.

A few counts support this clonotype. The chain joins TRBV27 to TRBJ2-3, with D uncertain. Germline V CDR1 and CDR2: MNHEY, SMNVEV (reference sequence). V shed 4 bases and J shed 3 bases, with 20 bases lying between them. The CDR3 consists of 17 residues. The CDR3 here is CASSSPAHPSRTDTQYF. The DNA of the CDR3 is TGTGCCAGCAGTTCCCCAGCCCATCCCTCCCGGACAGATACGCAGTATTTT.

The rearrangement links TRBV6-5 to TRBJ2-1; 9 nucleotides line up with TRBD1. This CDR3 region has 16 residues. Germline V gene lookup returns CDR1 MNHEY and CDR2 SVGAGI. Germline trimming cut 5 bases from V and 7 bases from J; bases unmatched to any gene: 12. The CDR3 coding sequence is TGTGCCAGCAGTGGTATAATGGGACAGGGCGAGAATGAGCAGTTCTTC. This codes for CASSGIMGQGENEQFF.

This clonotype appeared a few times. The J gene is TRBJ2-7, the V gene TRBV10-3; D perhaps matches TRBD2 (5 bases). CDR1 and CDR2 (germline): ENHRY, SYGVKD. The germline V and J ends were trimmed by 2 bases and 4 bases, with 9 bases remaining between them. This CDR3 has 13 residues. The CDR3 protein is CAISEGRPYEQYV. CDR3 sequence (DNA): TGTGCCATCAGTGAGGGGAGACCTTACGAGCAGTACGTC.

The chain joins TRBV9 to TRBJ2-1; 8 positions match TRBD2. Losses at the gene ends were 1 base for V and 10 bases for J; bases not matched to a gene: 13. Per germline, CDR1 SGDLS and CDR2 YYNGEE. The CDR3 runs 16 residues. In nucleotides, the CDR3 is TGTGCCAGCAGCGTAACTGGTGGCGGGGGGCGCACCGAGCAGTTCTTC. Amino acids: CASSVTGGGGRTEQFF. Complete variable domain (other parts from reference TRBV9 and TRBJ2-1): DSGVTQTPKHLITATGQRVTLRCSPRSGDLSVYWYQQSLDQGLQFLIQYYNGEERAKGNILERFSAQQFPDLHSELNLSSLELGDSALYFCASSVTGGGGRTEQFFGPGTRLTVL.

This clonotype occurred a few times. The rearrangement links TRBV7-9 to TRBJ2-3; D is tentatively TRBD1 or TRBD2 (5 bases each). CDR3 length: 15 amino acids. The V gene's germline CDR1 is SEHNR and CDR2 FQNEAQ (reference sequence). The germline V and J ends were trimmed by 5 bases and 7 bases, with 19 bases remaining between them. This CDR3 reads CASSGPGPAFNTQYF. The DNA of the CDR3 is TGTGCCAGCAGCGGCCCGGGACCCGCTTTTAATACGCAGTATTTT.

This clonotype appeared a few times. This chain links TRBV24-1 with TRBJ1-2, with D unclear. The germline V gene has CDR1 KGHDR and CDR2 SFDVKD. The CDR3 is made up of 14 amino acids. The V end lost 4 bases, the J end lost 4 bases, and 12 bases lay between the germline ends. DNA of the CDR3: TGTGCCACCAGTGACCCGAAAGCCCCCTATGGCTACACCTTC. This translates into CATSDPKAPYGYTF.